Shown below are 20 T cell receptor beta chains from a single sample sequenced in a study of cytomegalovirus exposure and HLA in healthy donors. Primers: 60 Vbeta forward and 13 Jbeta reverse. Clones were sequenced by immunoSEQ multiplex PCR, and TCRdb holds only the in-frame ones, with some missing. The data show 150,000 or so clones, roughly 71% seen once. Sequences were obtained from PBMCs. The receptors were sampled from a man younger than 45 in good health and CMV-seronegative.

The chain recombines TRBV2 with TRBJ1-5; D gene ambiguous. Trimming removed 3 bases from V and 0 bases from J, with 6 bases in between. The germline CDR1 and CDR2 sequences are SNHLY and FYNNEI. The CDR3 length is 14 residues. The CDR3 reads CASSESYSNQPQHF. The DNA of the CDR3 is TGTGCCAGCAGTGAGAGCTATAGCAATCAGCCCCAGCATTTT.

The CDR3 DNA reads TGCGCCAGCAGCTTGGGACACGATCAGCCCCAGCATTTT. This gives the protein CASSLGHDQPQHF. This chain links TRBV5-1 with TRBJ1-5; D call uncertain. Trimming removed 0 bases from V and 5 bases from J, with 6 bases in between. In germline, CDR1 is SGHRS, CDR2 YFSETQ. There are 13 residues in the CDR3.

CDR3 region: CASSNYLAGASYEQYF. For the CDR3, the DNA is TGTGCCAGCAGCAATTATTTAGCGGGAGCATCCTACGAGCAGTACTTC. The chain employs TRBV28 and TRBJ2-7, with 9 nucleotides matching TRBD2. Germline values: CDR1 MDHEN, CDR2 SYDVKM. V lost 6 bases, J lost 1 base, and 10 bases stayed unmatched. The CDR3 is made up of 16 amino acids.

The chain employs TRBV10-2 and TRBJ2-7; the D gene is possibly TRBD1 (6 bases). Per germline, CDR1 WSHSY and CDR2 SAAADI. V lost 7 bases and J 3 bases, leaving 10 bases between the germline ends. The CDR3 totals 12 residues. The CDR3 sequence: CASTGEGYEQYF. DNA for the CDR3: TGCGCCAGCACAGGGGAAGGCTACGAGCAGTACTTC.

The V and J genes are TRBV28 and TRBJ2-1; D possibly corresponds to TRBD2 (6 bases). The CDR3 consists of 15 residues. The ends were cut back, 3 bases at V and 7 bases at J, with 16 bases in the middle. Germline CDR1 MDHEN, CDR2 SYDVKM. CDR3 amino acids: CASSFSGARANEQFF. Here the CDR3 DNA reads TGTGCCAGCAGTTTCTCGGGAGCCCGAGCGAATGAGCAGTTCTTC.

This rearrangement joins TRBV18 to TRBJ1-2; the match to TRBD1 covers 9 bases. V dropped 5 bases and J dropped 8; count of bases not matched to a gene: 12. Germline lookup yields CDR1 KGHSH and CDR2 LQKENI. This CDR3 has 15 residues. CDR3 bases: TGTGCCAGCTCAGCGGGACAGGGCGCCTGGAGAGGCTACACCTTC. Translating it yields CASSAGQGAWRGYTF. The full variable domain, its missing parts supplied by reference TRBV18 and TRBJ1-2, is NAGVMQNPRHLVRRRGQEARLRCSPMKGHSHVYWYRQLPEEGLKFMVYLQKENIIDESGMPKERFSAEFPKEGPSILRIQQVVRGDSAAYFCASSAGQGAWRGYTFGSGTRLTVV.

The chain has TRBV28 and TRBJ1-1; D unresolved. Trimming removed 5 bases at V and 6 bases at J, with 13 bases between. Germline V gene data show CDR1 as MDHEN and CDR2 as SYDVKM. The CDR3 has 13 amino acids. CDR3 region: CASSLPWSSEAFF. CDR3 nucleotide sequence: TGTGCCAGCAGTCTCCCCTGGAGCTCTGAAGCTTTCTTT.

The V call is TRBV5-4, the J call TRBJ2-1; 7 bases fit TRBD1. The CDR3 is 13 residues long. CDR1 SGHNT and CDR2 YYREEE come from the germline V gene (reference sequence). After removal of 1 base from V and 8 bases from J, the junction contained 3 bases not matched to a gene. The CDR3 spells CASSLKQGHEQFF. DNA of the CDR3: TGTGCCAGCAGCTTGAAACAGGGGCATGAGCAGTTCTTC. Together with reference TRBV5-4 and TRBJ2-1, the CDR3 gives the full variable domain: ETGVTQSPTHLIKTRGQQVTLRCSSQSGHNTVSWYQQALGQGPQFIFQYYREEENGRGNFPPRFSGLQFPNYSSELNVNALELDDSALYLCASSLKQGHEQFFGPGTRLTVL.

This rearrangement joins TRBV9 to TRBJ2-1; D might be TRBD2 (6 bases). V was clipped by 4 bases and J by 7 bases, with 12 bases between them. Germline V gene sequence: CDR1 SGDLS, CDR2 YYNGEE. The CDR3 extends over 13 amino acids. CDR3 in amino acids: CASSFGTANEQFF. The CDR3 nucleotides read TGTGCCAGCAGCTTCGGGACTGCTAATGAGCAGTTCTTC.

The chain links TRBV5-5 to TRBJ2-7; D remains unclear. Trimming cost V 0 bases and J 3 bases, with 4 bases left between them. The CDR3 runs to 12 residues. Germline V gene data show CDR1 as SGHKS and CDR2 as YYEKEE (reference sequence). CDR3 bases: TGTGCCAGCAGCTTGGGAGTCTACGAGCAGTACTTC. Translation: CASSLGVYEQYF.

The chain has TRBV7-3 and TRBJ2-3, with D perhaps TRBD1 (5 bases). Trimming removed 5 bases from V and 1 base from J, with 13 bases in between. Germline-derived CDR1 and CDR2 are SGHTA and FQGTGA. The CDR3 has 15 residues. As DNA, the CDR3 is TGTGCCAGCAGCCCCAAAGGGGTGCGCACAGATACGCAGTATTTT. It specifies CASSPKGVRTDTQYF.

The chain recombines TRBV7-8 with TRBJ1-4; no reliable D call. The germline gives CDR1 SGHVS, CDR2 FQNEAQ. Trimming shortened V by 1 base and J by 4 bases, and 4 bases separated the two germline ends. This CDR3 is built from 13 residues. The CDR3 loop reads CASSLVINEKLFF. The CDR3 bases are TGTGCCAGCAGCTTAGTTATTAATGAAAAACTGTTTTTT. The variable domain in full, with the rest retrieved from reference TRBV7-8 and TRBJ1-4, is GAGVSQSPRYKVAKRGQDVALRCDPISGHVSLFWYQQALGQGPEFLTYFQNEAQLDKSGLPSDRFFAERPEGSVSTLKIQRTQQEDSAVYLCASSLVINEKLFFGSGTQLSVL.

The sample holds one count of this clone. This chain connects TRBV9 to TRBJ1-1; 7 nucleotides match TRBD1. CDR1 SGDLS and CDR2 YYNGEE come from the germline V gene. The junction had 6 bases not matched to a gene; V was cut back by 5 bases and J by 2 bases. This CDR3 comprises 14 residues. The DNA for the CDR3 is TGTGCCAGCAGTCAAACAGGGGAAAACACTGAAGCTTTCTTT. Its translation: CASSQTGENTEAFF.

V and J are TRBV6-5 and TRBJ2-1; 10 nucleotides align to TRBD1. The CDR3 length is 14 residues. In germline, CDR1 is MNHEY, CDR2 SVGAGI. Unmatched junction bases numbered 4, after V lost 4 bases and J lost 7 bases. The DNA for the CDR3 is TGTGCCAGCAGTTCCGACAGGGGGCGGAATGAGCAGTTCTTC. It yields the protein CASSSDRGRNEQFF.

In its sample, this clone was seen once. This chain joins TRBV7-7 and TRBJ2-5; 7 bases are a match to TRBD2. The germline CDR1 and CDR2 sequences are SSHAT and FNYEAQ (reference sequence). The CDR3 consists of 14 residues. J was trimmed by 4 bases and V by 2 bases; bases with no gene match: 4. For the CDR3, the DNA is TGTGCCAGCAGCTTAAACCCGGGGGGAGAGACCCAGTACTTC. Its protein product is CASSLNPGGETQYF.

The chain couples TRBV11-3 to TRBJ2-7; 9 bases map to TRBD2. The CDR3 extends over 14 amino acids. Losses at the gene ends were 0 bases for V and 5 bases for J; bases not matched to a gene: 2. CDR1 and CDR2 (germline): SGHNT, YENEEA. The CDR3: CASSLDGTSNEQYF. DNA for the CDR3: TGTGCCAGCAGCTTAGATGGGACTAGCAACGAGCAGTACTTC.

The rearrangement uses TRBV10-3 and TRBJ2-3; maybe TRBD2 (6 bases). This CDR3 comprises 15 residues. Trimming took off 2 bases at V and 2 bases at J, with 11 bases between the two ends. In germline, CDR1 is ENHRY, CDR2 SYGVKD. CDR3 sequence reads: CAISEPTRLTDTQYF. In DNA, the CDR3 is TGTGCCATCAGTGAGCCGACTAGGCTCACAGATACGCAGTATTTT.

This chain uses TRBV28 with TRBJ2-7, with D possibly TRBD1 on 6 matching bases. CDR3 length: 14 amino acids. CDR1 and CDR2 (germline): MDHEN, SYDVKM. Trimming cost V 3 bases and J 6 bases, with 15 bases left between them. The CDR3 bases are TGTGCCAGCAGTTTTTCAGGCAGGGGCTCCGAGCAGTACTTC. Amino acids: CASSFSGRGSEQYF.

The chain links TRBV2 to TRBJ1-2; tentatively, D is TRBD1 (6 bases). Germline values: CDR1 SNHLY, CDR2 FYNNEI. The germline V and J ends were trimmed by 8 bases and 1 base, with 11 bases remaining between them. The CDR3 has 13 residues. The CDR3 DNA reads TGTGCCAGCCGAGCGGACAGTAACTATGGCTACACCTTC. Translating gives CASRADSNYGYTF. Filled out from reference TRBV2 and TRBJ1-2, the complete variable domain reads EPEVTQTPSHQVTQMGQEVILRCVPISNHLYFYWYRQILGQKVEFLVSFYNNEISEKSEIFDDQFSVERPDGSNFTLKIRSTKLEDSAMYFCASRADSNYGYTFGSGTRLTVV.

The chain recombines TRBV9 with TRBJ1-2; tentatively, D is TRBD1 (5 bases). The CDR3 is 15 amino acids. Germline V lookup: CDR1 SGDLS, CDR2 YYNGEE. V was pared by 2 bases and J by 5 bases, with 16 bases between. This CDR3 reads CASSVNQGIPYGYTF. CDR3 in DNA: TGTGCCAGCAGCGTTAATCAGGGAATCCCTTATGGCTACACCTTC.